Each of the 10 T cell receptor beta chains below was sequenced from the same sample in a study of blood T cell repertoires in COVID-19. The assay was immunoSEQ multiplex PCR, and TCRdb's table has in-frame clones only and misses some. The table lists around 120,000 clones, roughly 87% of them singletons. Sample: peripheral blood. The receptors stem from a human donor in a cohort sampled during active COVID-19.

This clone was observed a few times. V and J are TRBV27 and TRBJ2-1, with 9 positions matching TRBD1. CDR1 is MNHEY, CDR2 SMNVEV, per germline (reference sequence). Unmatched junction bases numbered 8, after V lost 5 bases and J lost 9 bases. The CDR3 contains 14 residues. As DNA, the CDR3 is TGTGCCAGCAGTCTAACGGACAGGGGTAGTGAGCAGTTCTTC. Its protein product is CASSLTDRGSEQFF.

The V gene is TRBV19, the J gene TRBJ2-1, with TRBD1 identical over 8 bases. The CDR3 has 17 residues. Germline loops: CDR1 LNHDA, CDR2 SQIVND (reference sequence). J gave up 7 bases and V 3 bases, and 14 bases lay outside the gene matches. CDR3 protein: CASSMIGTGLGWNEQFF. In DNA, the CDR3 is TGTGCCAGTAGTATGATCGGGACAGGTTTGGGGTGGAATGAGCAGTTCTTC.

The CDR3 DNA follows: TGTGCCAGCAGCTTAGGATGGGCAGGGGGCTCTGGAAACACCATATATTTT. This gives the protein CASSLGWAGGSGNTIYF. The chain links TRBV7-2 to TRBJ1-3; 7 nucleotides match TRBD1. The CDR3 contains 17 residues. V shed 1 base, J shed 0 bases, and the junction held 6 bases outside the gene matches. From germline, CDR1 is SGHTA and CDR2 FQGNSA.

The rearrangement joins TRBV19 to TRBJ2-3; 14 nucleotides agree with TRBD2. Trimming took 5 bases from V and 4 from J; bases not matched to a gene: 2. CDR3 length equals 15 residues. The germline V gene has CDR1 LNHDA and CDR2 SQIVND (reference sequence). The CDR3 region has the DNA TGTGCCAGTAGTGGACTAGCGGGAGGACCAGATACGCAGTATTTT. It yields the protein CASSGLAGGPDTQYF.

The CDR3 loop is CASSQPAETQYF. CDR3 DNA: TGTGCCAGCAGCCAGCCAGCGGAGACCCAGTACTTC. The chain joins TRBV7-8 to TRBJ2-5; D uncertain. CDR3 size: 12 residues. Germline-derived CDR1 and CDR2 are SGHVS and FQNEAQ. The V end was cut by 5 bases, the J end by 5 bases, with 9 bases between. The full variable domain, its missing parts supplied by reference TRBV7-8 and TRBJ2-5, is GAGVSQSPRYKVAKRGQDVALRCDPISGHVSLFWYQQALGQGPEFLTYFQNEAQLDKSGLPSDRFFAERPEGSVSTLKIQRTQQEDSAVYLCASSQPAETQYFGPGTRLLVL.

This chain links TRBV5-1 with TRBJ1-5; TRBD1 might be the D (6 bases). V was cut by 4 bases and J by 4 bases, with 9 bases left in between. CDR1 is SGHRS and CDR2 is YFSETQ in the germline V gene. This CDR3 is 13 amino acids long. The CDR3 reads CASSEGGNQPQHF. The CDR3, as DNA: TGCGCCAGCAGCGAGGGGGGGAATCAGCCCCAGCATTTT.

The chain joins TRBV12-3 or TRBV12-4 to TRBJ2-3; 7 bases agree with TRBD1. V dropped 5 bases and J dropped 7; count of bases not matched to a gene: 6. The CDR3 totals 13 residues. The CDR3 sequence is CASSNDRAHTQYF. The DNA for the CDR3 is TGTGCCAGCAGTAACGACAGGGCCCATACGCAGTATTTT.

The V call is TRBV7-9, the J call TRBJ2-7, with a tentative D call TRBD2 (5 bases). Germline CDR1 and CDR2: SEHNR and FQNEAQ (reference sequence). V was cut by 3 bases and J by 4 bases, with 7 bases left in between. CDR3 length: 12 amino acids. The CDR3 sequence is CASSFPGYEQYF. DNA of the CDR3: TGTGCCAGCAGCTTTCCGGGATACGAGCAGTACTTC.

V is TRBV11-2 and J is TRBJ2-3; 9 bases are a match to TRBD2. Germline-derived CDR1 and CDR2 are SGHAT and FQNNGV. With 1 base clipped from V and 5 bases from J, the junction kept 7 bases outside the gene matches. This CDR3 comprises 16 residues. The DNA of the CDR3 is TGTGCCAGCAGCTTAGGGGTAGCGGGAGAGATAGATACGCAGTATTTT. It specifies CASSLGVAGEIDTQYF.

CDR3 in amino acids: CASSPWDRNTEAFF. In DNA, the CDR3 is TGTGCCAGCAGCCCCTGGGACAGGAACACTGAAGCTTTCTTT. The V gene is TRBV7-9, the J gene TRBJ1-1; 7 nucleotides agree with TRBD1. The CDR3 runs to 14 residues. The germline V gene encodes CDR1 SEHNR and CDR2 FQNEAQ (reference sequence). The V and J ends lost 5 bases and 1 base, in that order; junction bases with no gene match: 4.